One sample yielded the 17 T cell receptor beta chains listed below, sequenced in a study of shared T cell receptors in the human thymus. Profiled with immunoSEQ multiplex PCR; TCRdb holds only in-frame clones, not every one. The sample has some 700,000 clones; approximately 85% are singletons. The same sample was also studied in work on human thymus T cells.

Specimen: thymocytes. Receptors were obtained from a girl under three years old with a congenital heart defect.

The chain uses TRBV2 and TRBJ1-3, with a weak D call TRBD1 (5 bases). V lost 0 bases and J 3 bases, leaving 9 bases between the germline ends. The CDR3 consists of 15 residues. In germline, CDR1 is SNHLY, CDR2 FYNNEI. CDR3 in amino acids: CASSEAPGNGNTIYF. Written as DNA, the CDR3 is TGTGCCAGCAGTGAAGCGCCAGGGAATGGAAACACCATATATTTT.

As for this clone: Other DNA sequences in this specimen translate into the identical CDR3. This chain uses TRBV5-1 with TRBJ1-1, with D possibly being TRBD1 (5 bases). V dropped 2 bases and J dropped 1 base, with 15 bases sitting between them. The CDR3 contains 16 residues. The germline V gene encodes CDR1 SGHRS and CDR2 YFSETQ. The CDR3 sequence is CASSFIIPRENTEAFF. In DNA, the CDR3 is TGCGCCAGCAGCTTCATTATTCCCAGGGAGAACACTGAAGCTTTCTTT.

The chain uses TRBV18 and TRBJ1-5; 10 nucleotides line up with TRBD1. Germline loops: CDR1 KGHSH, CDR2 LQKENI. This CDR3 spans 13 amino acids. Unmatched junction bases numbered 2, after V lost 4 bases and J lost 8 bases. This chain's CDR3 is CASSRGQGKPQHF. The CDR3 bases are TGTGCCAGCTCACGGGGACAGGGGAAGCCCCAGCATTTT.

This chain uses TRBV5-1 with TRBJ2-2; perhaps TRBD1 as D (6 bases). CDR1 is SGHRS, CDR2 YFSETQ, per germline. The CDR3 covers 14 residues. Trimming shortened V by 1 base and J by 6 bases, and 10 bases separated the two germline ends. The CDR3 spells CASSLYREAGELFF. The CDR3 DNA reads TGCGCCAGCAGCTTGTACAGGGAAGCCGGGGAGCTGTTTTTT.

This sequence joins TRBV18 and TRBJ2-3; 13 nucleotides align to TRBD2. CDR3 length: 20 residues. The trim removed 4 bases at V and 1 base at J, leaving 14 bases unmatched. Germline assignment: CDR1 KGHSH and CDR2 LQKENI. The CDR3 DNA is TGTGCCAGCTCACACCCCCGGACTAGCGGGGGCCCCGTATGCACAGATACGCAGTATTTT. Encoded protein: CASSHPRTSGGPVCTDTQYF.

The rearrangement uses TRBV6-5 and TRBJ2-4; D is perhaps TRBD1 (6 bases). This CDR3 is 14 amino acids long. V was cut by 6 bases and J by 8 bases, with 17 bases left in between. CDR1 and CDR2 (germline): MNHEY, SVGAGI. The CDR3 loop reads CASSSGVRLYIQYF. The CDR3 DNA is TGTGCCAGCAGCTCAGGGGTCAGACTTTACATTCAGTACTTC.

The DNA for the CDR3 is TGCGCCAGCAGCCAGCCCAACAGCGGGCTACCAGGGAATCAGCCCCAGCATTTT. It encodes CASSQPNSGLPGNQPQHF. J is TRBJ1-5 and V is TRBV4-1; D is possibly TRBD1 (5 bases). Germline V gene sequence: CDR1 MGHRA, CDR2 YSYEKL. The CDR3 consists of 18 residues. V was cut by 3 bases and J by 4 bases, with 22 bases left in between.

This clone was counted only a few times. V usage is TRBV6-5 and J usage is TRBJ2-7, with TRBD2 matching over 14 bases. Germline CDR1 and CDR2: MNHEY and SVGAGI. The CDR3 extends over 16 amino acids. Trimming at V came to 4 bases and at J to 2 bases, leaving 4 bases not matched to a gene. The CDR3 sequence: CASSFPTSGGAYEQYF. The CDR3 DNA reads as TGTGCCAGCAGTTTCCCGACTAGCGGGGGGGCCTACGAGCAGTACTTC.

The chain has TRBV4-1 and TRBJ2-3; 7 nucleotides match TRBD2. V shed 2 bases, J shed 6 bases, and the junction held 14 bases outside the gene matches. Germline V gene lookup returns CDR1 MGHRA and CDR2 YSYEKL. CDR3 length: 17 amino acids. As DNA, the CDR3 is TGCGCCAGCAGCCAAAGTGGGGGGACTACCTCCTCGGATACGCAGTATTTT. It is translated as CASSQSGGTTSSDTQYF.

The chain recombines TRBV5-4 with TRBJ2-5; 11 bases agree with TRBD2. This CDR3 has 20 amino acids. J was trimmed by 5 bases and V by 3 bases; bases with no gene match: 21. Germline assignment: CDR1 SGHNT and CDR2 YYREEE (reference sequence). CDR3 DNA: TGTGCCAGCAGCTCAACCCATCTCTACCTAGCGGGGGGCCCACTGGAGACCCAGTACTTC. Translation: CASSSTHLYLAGGPLETQYF.

This clone was observed once. The chain recombines TRBV21-1 with TRBJ1-4. TRBV21-1 is deemed a pseudogene. CDR3 length: 18 residues. The CDR3 reads CASSKRAGRAGTNEKLFF. As DNA, the CDR3 is TGTGCCAGCAGCAAAAGAGCTGGGCGAGCGGGAACTAATGAAAAACTGTTTTTT.

This clone showed up just once. V and J are TRBV2 and TRBJ2-5; D remains ambiguous. This CDR3 has 11 residues. The germline V gene has CDR1 SNHLY and CDR2 FYNNEI. Trimming pared 5 bases from V and 5 bases from J, leaving 6 bases between. The CDR3 DNA reads as TGTGCCAGCAGTAGTCAGGAGACCCAGTACTTC. Protein sequence: CASSSQETQYF.

V usage is TRBV14 and J usage is TRBJ2-3; D gene ambiguous. CDR3 length: 13 amino acids. The V end was cut by 0 bases, the J end by 4 bases, with 5 bases between. Germline CDR1 SGHDN, CDR2 FVKESK. The CDR3 sequence: CASSQDSSDTQYF. The CDR3 nucleotides read TGTGCCAGCAGCCAAGATAGCTCAGATACGCAGTATTTT.

V and J are TRBV10-2 and TRBJ1-5; perhaps TRBD1 as D (6 bases). The CDR3 has 10 residues. Trimming took off 8 bases at V and 7 bases at J, with 6 bases between the two ends. Germline CDR1 reads WSHSY; CDR2 reads SAAADI. DNA of the CDR3: TGCGCCAGCGGGGGCCAGCCCCAGCATTTT. This translates into CASGGQPQHF.

The chain has TRBV5-8 and TRBJ1-1, with 7 bases matching TRBD1. The germline V gene encodes CDR1 SGHTS and CDR2 YDEGEE. V was clipped by 6 bases and J by 1 base; unmatched bases: 12. The CDR3 totals 16 residues. The CDR3 DNA reads as TGTGCCAGCACAAGGTCGACACAGGGGACGAACACTGAAGCTTTCTTT. Its translation: CASTRSTQGTNTEAFF.

This clone showed up just once. The chain is built from TRBV27 and TRBJ1-5; weak D call: TRBD1 (6 bases). The ends were cut back, 5 bases at V and 4 bases at J, with 18 bases in the middle. This CDR3 spans 16 amino acids. Germline V gene sequence: CDR1 MNHEY, CDR2 SMNVEV (reference sequence). The CDR3 loop is CASSKIGQRENQPQHF. CDR3 DNA sequence: TGTGCCAGCAGTAAGATAGGACAGAGGGAGAATCAGCCCCAGCATTTT.

The chain recombines TRBV9 with TRBJ1-2; 9 bases fit TRBD1. The CDR3 extends over 15 amino acids. CDR1 SGDLS and CDR2 YYNGEE come from the germline V gene. V trimming: 0 bases; J trimming: 8 bases; junction bases outside the gene matches: 8. The CDR3 region has the DNA TGTGCCAGCAGCGTAGAAGACAGGGGGGTTTTAGGCTACACCTTC. This encodes CASSVEDRGVLGYTF.